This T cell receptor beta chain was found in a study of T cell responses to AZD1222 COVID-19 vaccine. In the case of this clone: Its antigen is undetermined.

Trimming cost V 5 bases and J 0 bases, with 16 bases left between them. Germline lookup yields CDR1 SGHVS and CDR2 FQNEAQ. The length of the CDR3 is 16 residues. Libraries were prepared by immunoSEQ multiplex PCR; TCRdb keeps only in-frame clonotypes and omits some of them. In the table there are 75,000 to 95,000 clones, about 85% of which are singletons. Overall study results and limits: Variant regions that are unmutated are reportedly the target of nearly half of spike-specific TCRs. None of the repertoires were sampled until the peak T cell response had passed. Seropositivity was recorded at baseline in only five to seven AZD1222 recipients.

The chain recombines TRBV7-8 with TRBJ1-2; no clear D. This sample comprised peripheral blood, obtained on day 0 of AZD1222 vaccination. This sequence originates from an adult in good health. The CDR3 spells CASSPSYIVPNYGYTF. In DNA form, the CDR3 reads TGTGCCAGCAGCCCATCTTACATCGTTCCTAACTATGGCTACACCTTC.